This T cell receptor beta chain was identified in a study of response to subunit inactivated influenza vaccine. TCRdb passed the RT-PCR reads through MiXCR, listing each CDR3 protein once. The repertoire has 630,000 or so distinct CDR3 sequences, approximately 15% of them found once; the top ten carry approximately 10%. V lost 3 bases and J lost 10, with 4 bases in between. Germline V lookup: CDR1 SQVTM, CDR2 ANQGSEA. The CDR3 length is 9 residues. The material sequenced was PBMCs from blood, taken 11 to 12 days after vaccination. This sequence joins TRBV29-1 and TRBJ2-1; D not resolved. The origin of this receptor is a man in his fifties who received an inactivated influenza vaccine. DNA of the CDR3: TGCAGCGTTGACAGGGAGCAGTTCTTC. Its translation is CSVDREQFF.